This T cell receptor (beta chain) was sequenced during a study of T-cell memory formation after mild COVID-19. About the research overall: There were largely donor-specific TCR clusters. Study findings and constraints: Contracting clones localized mainly to CM and EM when CD4+ and mainly to EMRA when CD8+. Clones that contracted from day 15 to 85 were balanced CD4/CD8, while later expanders leaned CD4+.

This clonotype was seen a few times. Its antigen is currently unknown. TCRdb ran MiXCR on the 5' RACE reads and lists one entry per CDR3 protein. This sample has around 80,000 distinct CDR3 sequences, with about 15% found just once. This CDR3 contains 16 residues. Germline trimming cut 4 bases from V and 4 bases from J; bases unmatched to any gene: 13. The V gene's germline CDR1 is SGDLS and CDR2 YYNGEE. V gene TRBV9 combines with J gene TRBJ1-1; the match to TRBD1 covers 7 bases. The source of this sequence is an adult woman who had mild COVID-19 (a few samples of this study predate the infection). Cell type and time point are not known. Sequencing used PBMCs or a T cell subset sorted from them (not recorded which). The CDR3 loop is CASSRRGPDRITEAFF. The DNA of the CDR3 is TGTGCCAGCAGCCGTAGGGGGCCCGACAGAATCACTGAAGCTTTCTTT. Full variable domain (remainder filled in from reference TRBV9 and TRBJ1-1): DSGVTQTPKHLITATGQRVTLRCSPRSGDLSVYWYQQSLDQGLQFLIQYYNGEERAKGNILERFSAQQFPDLHSELNLSSLELGDSALYFCASSRRGPDRITEAFFGQGTRLTVV.